Detailed here is one T cell receptor beta chain. Its antigen remains unidentified. This sample stems from a study of read filtering for tumor transcriptome and immune sequencing. Overall study: RNA-seq yielded only roughly 75 to 1273 TCR reads, IR-seq about 4 to 10.27 million.

Study results and caveats: Correlation between methods rose after single-read clonotypes were removed.

V lost 1 base, J lost 7 bases, and 8 bases stayed unmatched. Germline CDR1 and CDR2: DFQATT and SNEGSKA (reference sequence). This CDR3 has 16 amino acids. This library used around 400 ng RNA and molecular barcoded adaptors spanning alpha/delta and beta/gamma chains. Via MiXCR, TCRdb re-called the reads, giving one row per CDR3 protein. The data hold tens of thousands of distinct CDR3 sequences, with about 20% observed a single time. The TCR originated in a donor at least 40 years old with multiple myeloma. The chain has TRBV20-1 and TRBJ2-5; 14 nucleotides match TRBD2. Sequencing was performed on a population of CD138-negative cells sorted from bone marrow. The CDR3 protein is CSARVRGLAGGRTQYF. The CDR3 nucleotides read TGCAGTGCTAGAGTAAGAGGACTAGCGGGAGGACGGACCCAGTACTTC.